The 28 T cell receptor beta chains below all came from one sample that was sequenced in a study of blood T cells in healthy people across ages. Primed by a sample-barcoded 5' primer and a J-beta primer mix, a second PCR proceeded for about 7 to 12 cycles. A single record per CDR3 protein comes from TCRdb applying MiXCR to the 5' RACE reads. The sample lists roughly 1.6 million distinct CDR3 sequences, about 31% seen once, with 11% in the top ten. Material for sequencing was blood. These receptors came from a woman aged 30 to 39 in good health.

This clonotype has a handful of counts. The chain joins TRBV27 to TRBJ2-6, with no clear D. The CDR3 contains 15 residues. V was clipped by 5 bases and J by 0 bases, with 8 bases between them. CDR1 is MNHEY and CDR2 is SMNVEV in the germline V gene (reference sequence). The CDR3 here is CASSNLYSGANVLTF. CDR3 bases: TGTGCCAGCAGTAATCTCTACTCTGGGGCCAACGTCCTGACTTTC.

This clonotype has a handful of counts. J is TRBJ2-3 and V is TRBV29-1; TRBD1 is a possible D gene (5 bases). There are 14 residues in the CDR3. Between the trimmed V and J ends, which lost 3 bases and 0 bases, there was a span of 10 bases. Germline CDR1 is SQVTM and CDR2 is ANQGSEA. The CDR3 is CSVEFRASTDTQYF. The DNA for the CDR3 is TGCAGCGTTGAGTTCAGGGCCAGCACAGATACGCAGTATTTT.

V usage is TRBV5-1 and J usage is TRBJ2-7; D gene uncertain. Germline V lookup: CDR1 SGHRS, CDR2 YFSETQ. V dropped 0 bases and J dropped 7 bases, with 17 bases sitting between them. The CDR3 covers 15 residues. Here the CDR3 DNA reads TGCGCCAGCAGCTTGGATTTCAGCCCTTTTGGGGAGCAGTACTTC. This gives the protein CASSLDFSPFGEQYF.

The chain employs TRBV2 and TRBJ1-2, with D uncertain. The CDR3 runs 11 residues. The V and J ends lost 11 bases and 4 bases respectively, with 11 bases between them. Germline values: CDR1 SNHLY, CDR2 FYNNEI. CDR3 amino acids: CAHGQSYGYTF. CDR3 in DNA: TGTGCCCACGGGCAGAGCTATGGCTACACCTTC. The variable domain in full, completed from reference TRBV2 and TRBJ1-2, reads EPEVTQTPSHQVTQMGQEVILRCVPISNHLYFYWYRQILGQKVEFLVSFYNNEISEKSEIFDDQFSVERPDGSNFTLKIRSTKLEDSAMYFCAHGQSYGYTFGSGTRLTVV.

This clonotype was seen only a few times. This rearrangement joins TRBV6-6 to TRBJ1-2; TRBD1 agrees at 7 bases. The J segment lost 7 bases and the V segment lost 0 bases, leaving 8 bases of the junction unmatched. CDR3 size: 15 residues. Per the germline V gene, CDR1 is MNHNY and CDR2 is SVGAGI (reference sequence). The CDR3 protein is CASSYSNTGASGYTF. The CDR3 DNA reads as TGTGCCAGCAGTTACTCAAATACAGGGGCGAGTGGCTACACCTTC.

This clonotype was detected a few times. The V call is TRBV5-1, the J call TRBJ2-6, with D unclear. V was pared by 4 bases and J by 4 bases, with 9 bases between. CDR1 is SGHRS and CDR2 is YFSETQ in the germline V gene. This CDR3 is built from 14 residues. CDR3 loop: CASSPYQGANVLTF. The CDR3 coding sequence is TGCGCCAGCAGCCCCTACCAGGGGGCCAACGTCCTGACTTTC.

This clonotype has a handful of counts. As DNA, the CDR3 is TGTGCCATCAGTGAGTGGCAGGGGCATCTCCAAGAGACCCAGTACTTC. Amino acids: CAISEWQGHLQETQYF. The chain joins TRBV10-3 to TRBJ2-5; D may be TRBD1 (6 bases). This CDR3 is built from 16 residues. Trimming pared 1 base from V and 1 base from J, leaving 13 bases between. Germline V lookup: CDR1 ENHRY, CDR2 SYGVKD.

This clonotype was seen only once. The CDR3 region is CAIRTGEDYTF. DNA for the CDR3: TGTGCCATCCGGACAGGGGAAGACTACACCTTC. The chain is built from TRBV10-3 and TRBJ1-2; 9 bases map to TRBD1. This CDR3 spans 11 amino acids. V trimming: 8 bases; J trimming: 10 bases; junction bases outside the gene matches: 5. CDR1 and CDR2 from the germline V gene are ENHRY and SYGVKD.

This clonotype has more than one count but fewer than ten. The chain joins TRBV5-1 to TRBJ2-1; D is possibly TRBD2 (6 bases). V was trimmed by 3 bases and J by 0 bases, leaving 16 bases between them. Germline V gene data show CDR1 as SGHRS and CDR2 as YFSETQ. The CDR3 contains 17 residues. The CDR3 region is CASSSQPGESSYNEQFF. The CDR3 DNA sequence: TGCGCCAGCAGCTCACAACCGGGAGAAAGCTCCTACAATGAGCAGTTCTTC. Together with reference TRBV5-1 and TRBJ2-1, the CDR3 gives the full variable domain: KAGVTQTPRYLIKTRGQQVTLSCSPISGHRSVSWYQQTPGQGLQFLFEYFSETQRNKGNFPGRFSGRQFSNSRSEMNVSTLELGDSALYLCASSSQPGESSYNEQFFGPGTRLTVL.

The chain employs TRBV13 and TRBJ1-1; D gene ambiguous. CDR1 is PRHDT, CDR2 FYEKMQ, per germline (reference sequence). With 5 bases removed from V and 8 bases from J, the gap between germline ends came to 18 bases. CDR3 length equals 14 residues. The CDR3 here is CASSKRTGGMEAFF. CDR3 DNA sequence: TGTGCCAGCAGCAAGCGGACTGGAGGAATGGAAGCTTTCTTT. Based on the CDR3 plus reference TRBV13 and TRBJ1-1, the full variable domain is AAGVIQSPRHLIKEKRETATLKCYPIPRHDTVYWYQQGPGQDPQFLISFYEKMQSDKGSIPDRFSAQQFSDYHSELNMSSLELGDSALYFCASSKRTGGMEAFFGQGTRLTVV.

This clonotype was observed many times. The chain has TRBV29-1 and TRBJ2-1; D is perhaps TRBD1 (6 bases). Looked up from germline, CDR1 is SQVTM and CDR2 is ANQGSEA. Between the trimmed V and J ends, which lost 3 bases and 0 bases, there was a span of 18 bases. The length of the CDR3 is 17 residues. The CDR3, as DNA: TGCAGCGTTGAGTCTCTGACAGGATCCAGCTCCTACAATGAGCAGTTCTTC. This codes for CSVESLTGSSSYNEQFF.

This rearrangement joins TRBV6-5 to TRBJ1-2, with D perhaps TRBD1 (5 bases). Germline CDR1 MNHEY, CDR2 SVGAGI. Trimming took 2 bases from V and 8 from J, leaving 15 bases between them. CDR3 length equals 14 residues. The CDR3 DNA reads TGTGCCAGCAGTTACCGGGGGGAGGAGGACGGCTACACCTTC. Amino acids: CASSYRGEEDGYTF.

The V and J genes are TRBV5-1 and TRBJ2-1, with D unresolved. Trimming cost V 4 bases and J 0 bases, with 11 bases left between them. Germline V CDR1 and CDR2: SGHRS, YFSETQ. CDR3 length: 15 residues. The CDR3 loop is CASSHAASSYNEQFF. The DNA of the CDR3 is TGCGCCAGCAGCCACGCAGCAAGCTCCTACAATGAGCAGTTCTTC.

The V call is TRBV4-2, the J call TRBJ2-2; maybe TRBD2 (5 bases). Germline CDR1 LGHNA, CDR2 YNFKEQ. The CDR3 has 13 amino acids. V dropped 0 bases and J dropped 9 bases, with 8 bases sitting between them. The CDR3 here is CASSQEGVRELFF. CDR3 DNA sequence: TGTGCCAGCAGCCAAGAGGGAGTAAGGGAGCTGTTTTTT.

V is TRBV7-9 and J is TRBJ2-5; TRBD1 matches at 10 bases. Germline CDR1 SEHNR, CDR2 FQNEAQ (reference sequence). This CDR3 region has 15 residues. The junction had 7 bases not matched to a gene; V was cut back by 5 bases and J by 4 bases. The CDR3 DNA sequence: TGTGCCAGCAGCATCGGGACAGGGGATCGAGAGACCCAGTACTTC. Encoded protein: CASSIGTGDRETQYF.

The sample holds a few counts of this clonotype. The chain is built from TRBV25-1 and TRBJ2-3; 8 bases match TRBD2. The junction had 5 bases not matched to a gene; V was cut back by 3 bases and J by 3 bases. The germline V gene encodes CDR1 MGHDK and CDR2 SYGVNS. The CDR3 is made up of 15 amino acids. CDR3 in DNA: TGTGCCAGCAGTGATAGCGGGATAGGTACAGATACGCAGTATTTT. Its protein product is CASSDSGIGTDTQYF.

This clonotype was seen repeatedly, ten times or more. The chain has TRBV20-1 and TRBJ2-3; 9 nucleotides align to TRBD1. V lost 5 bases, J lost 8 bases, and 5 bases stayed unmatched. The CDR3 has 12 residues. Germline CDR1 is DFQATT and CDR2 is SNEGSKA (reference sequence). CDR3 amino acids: CSAEQGAGTQYF. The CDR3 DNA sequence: TGCAGTGCTGAACAGGGGGCAGGTACGCAGTATTTT.

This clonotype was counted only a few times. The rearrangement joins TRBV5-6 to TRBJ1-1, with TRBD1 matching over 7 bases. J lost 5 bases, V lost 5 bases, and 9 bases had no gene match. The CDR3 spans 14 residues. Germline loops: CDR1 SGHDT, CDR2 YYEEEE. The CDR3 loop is CASSSDRLVTEAFF. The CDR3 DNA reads TGTGCCAGCAGTTCGGACAGGCTAGTTACTGAAGCTTTCTTT.

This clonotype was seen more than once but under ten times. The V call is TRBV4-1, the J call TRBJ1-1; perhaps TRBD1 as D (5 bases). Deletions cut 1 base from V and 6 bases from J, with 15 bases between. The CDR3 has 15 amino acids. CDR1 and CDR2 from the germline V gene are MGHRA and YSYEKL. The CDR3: CASSQAFGGGAEAFF. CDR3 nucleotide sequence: TGCGCCAGCAGCCAAGCCTTTGGGGGAGGGGCTGAAGCTTTCTTT.

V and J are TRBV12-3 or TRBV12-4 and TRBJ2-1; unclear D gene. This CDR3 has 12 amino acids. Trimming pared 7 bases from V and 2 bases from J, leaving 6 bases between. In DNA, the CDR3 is TGTGCCAGCATGATACCCTACAATGAGCAGTTCTTC. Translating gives CASMIPYNEQFF.

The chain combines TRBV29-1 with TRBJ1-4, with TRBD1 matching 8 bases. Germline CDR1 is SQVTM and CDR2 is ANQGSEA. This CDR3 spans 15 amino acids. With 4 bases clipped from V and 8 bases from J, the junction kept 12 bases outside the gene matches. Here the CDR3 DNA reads TGCAGCGTTGGGGGCGCTACAGGGGGAAGGGAAAAACTGTTTTTT. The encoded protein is CSVGGATGGREKLFF.

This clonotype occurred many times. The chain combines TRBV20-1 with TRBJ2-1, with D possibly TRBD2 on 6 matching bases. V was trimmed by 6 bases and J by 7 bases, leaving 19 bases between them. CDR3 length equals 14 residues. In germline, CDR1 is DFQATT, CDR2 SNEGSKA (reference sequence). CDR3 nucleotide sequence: TGCAGTGCAAACGGGAGAACCATGTTAAATGAGCAGTTCTTC. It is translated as CSANGRTMLNEQFF.

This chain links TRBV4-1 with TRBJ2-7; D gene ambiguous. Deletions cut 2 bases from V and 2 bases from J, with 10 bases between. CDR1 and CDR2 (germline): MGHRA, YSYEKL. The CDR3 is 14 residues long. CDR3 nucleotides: TGCGCCAGCAGCCAAACTCTACAAACCTACGAGCAGTACTTC. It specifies CASSQTLQTYEQYF.

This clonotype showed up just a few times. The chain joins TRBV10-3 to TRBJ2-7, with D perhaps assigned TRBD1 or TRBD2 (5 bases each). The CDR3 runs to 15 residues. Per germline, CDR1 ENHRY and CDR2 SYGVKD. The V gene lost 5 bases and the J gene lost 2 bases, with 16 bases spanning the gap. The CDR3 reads CAISSGTEKAYEQYF. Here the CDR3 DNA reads TGTGCCATCAGTTCCGGGACCGAAAAGGCCTACGAGCAGTACTTC.

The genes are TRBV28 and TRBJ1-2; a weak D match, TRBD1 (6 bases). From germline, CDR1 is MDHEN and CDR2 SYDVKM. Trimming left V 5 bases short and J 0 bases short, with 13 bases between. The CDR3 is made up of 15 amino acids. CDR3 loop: CASSPQGSPNYGYTF. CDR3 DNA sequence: TGTGCCAGCAGTCCACAGGGTTCACCTAACTATGGCTACACCTTC.

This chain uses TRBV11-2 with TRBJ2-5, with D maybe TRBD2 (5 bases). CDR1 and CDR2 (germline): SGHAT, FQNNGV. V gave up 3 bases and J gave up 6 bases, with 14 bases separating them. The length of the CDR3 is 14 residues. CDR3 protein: CASSLDAGGKTQYF. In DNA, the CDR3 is TGTGCCAGCAGCTTGGACGCGGGCGGAAAGACCCAGTACTTC.

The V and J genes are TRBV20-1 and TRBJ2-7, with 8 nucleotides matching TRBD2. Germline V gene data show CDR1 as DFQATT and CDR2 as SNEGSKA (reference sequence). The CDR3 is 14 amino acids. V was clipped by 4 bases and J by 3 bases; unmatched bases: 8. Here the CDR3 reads CSAISGGDLYEQYF. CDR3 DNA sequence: TGCAGTGCTATTTCGGGGGGGGATCTCTACGAGCAGTACTTC.

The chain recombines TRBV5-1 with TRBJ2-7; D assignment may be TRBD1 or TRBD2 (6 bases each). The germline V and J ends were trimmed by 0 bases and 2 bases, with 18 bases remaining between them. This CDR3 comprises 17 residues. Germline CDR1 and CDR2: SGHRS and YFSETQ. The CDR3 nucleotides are TGCGCCAGCAGCTTGGATGGTGGGGGGCGAGGAGCCTACGAGCAGTACTTC. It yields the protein CASSLDGGGRGAYEQYF.